Presented here are 10 T cell receptor beta chains from one specimen sequenced in a study of cytomegalovirus exposure and HLA in healthy donors. The primer mix had 60 Vbeta and 13 Jbeta primers. The method was immunoSEQ multiplex PCR; TCRdb's version includes in-frame clones alone and lacks a portion of them. This sample has approximately 290,000 clones, with 80% found just once. Sample: PBMCs. Receptors were obtained from a girl aged 2-10 years in good health and CMV-seronegative.

The V and J genes are TRBV2 and TRBJ1-2; D gene unclear. V dropped 7 bases and J dropped 8 bases, with 20 bases sitting between them. This CDR3 spans 14 amino acids. Germline-derived CDR1 and CDR2 are SNHLY and FYNNEI. The CDR3 loop reads CASTFAYSRRGYTF. The CDR3 DNA reads as TGTGCCAGCACCTTTGCATATAGTCGGAGGGGCTACACCTTC.

This clone was picked up a small number of times. The chain is built from TRBV5-1 and TRBJ1-2, with D uncertain. From germline, CDR1 is SGHRS and CDR2 YFSETQ. This CDR3 contains 14 residues. The V end was cut by 0 bases, the J end by 7 bases, with 13 bases between. CDR3 sequence (DNA): TGCGCCAGCAGCTTGGGGCCGACACCCACTGGCTACACCTTC. Its translation is CASSLGPTPTGYTF. Filled out from reference TRBV5-1 and TRBJ1-2, the complete variable domain reads KAGVTQTPRYLIKTRGQQVTLSCSPISGHRSVSWYQQTPGQGLQFLFEYFSETQRNKGNFPGRFSGRQFSNSRSEMNVSTLELGDSALYLCASSLGPTPTGYTFGSGTRLTVV.

This chain joins TRBV2 and TRBJ2-5; 10 bases map to TRBD2. The CDR3 has 16 amino acids. Looked up from germline, CDR1 is SNHLY and CDR2 is FYNNEI. Trimming at V came to 3 bases and at J to 5 bases, leaving 9 bases not matched to a gene. CDR3 region: CASSDVLAGVGETQYF. As DNA, the CDR3 is TGTGCCAGCAGTGACGTGCTAGCGGGAGTCGGGGAGACCCAGTACTTC.

Only one count was recorded for this clone. The chain joins TRBV19 to TRBJ1-6, with D possibly TRBD1 on 6 matching bases. The CDR3 covers 15 residues. Between the trimmed V and J ends, which lost 5 bases and 7 bases, there was a span of 15 bases. The germline V gene has CDR1 LNHDA and CDR2 SQIVND (reference sequence). CDR3 amino acids: CASSLLTGSNSPLHF. CDR3 DNA sequence: TGTGCCAGTAGTCTACTCACAGGGAGCAATTCACCCCTCCACTTT.

The rearrangement uses TRBV28 and TRBJ2-1; D perhaps matches TRBD2 (6 bases). The CDR3 runs to 15 residues. Germline lookup yields CDR1 MDHEN and CDR2 SYDVKM. The V and J ends lost 4 bases and 7 bases respectively, with 17 bases between them. CDR3 amino acids: CASSSPRDSLNEQFF. As DNA, the CDR3 is TGTGCCAGCAGTTCCCCAAGGGACTCCTTAAATGAGCAGTTCTTC.

This clone appeared a few times. This chain joins TRBV9 and TRBJ1-2; 7 bases are a match to TRBD1. The CDR3 sequence is 13 residues long. V lost 3 bases and J lost 5; bases outside the gene matches: 4. Germline values: CDR1 SGDLS, CDR2 YYNGEE. This CDR3 reads CASSAGTEYGYTF. In nucleotides, the CDR3 is TGTGCCAGCAGCGCCGGGACAGAGTATGGCTACACCTTC. Combining the CDR3 with reference TRBV9 and TRBJ1-2 gives the whole variable domain DSGVTQTPKHLITATGQRVTLRCSPRSGDLSVYWYQQSLDQGLQFLIQYYNGEERAKGNILERFSAQQFPDLHSELNLSSLELGDSALYFCASSAGTEYGYTFGSGTRLTVV.

The rearrangement links TRBV23-1 to TRBJ1-5; 9 bases agree with TRBD1. TRBV23-1 qualifies as an ORF whose function is uncertain. The CDR3 loop spans 13 amino acids. V shed 10 bases and J 5 bases; nucleotides not matched to a gene: 6. The CDR3 region has the DNA TGCGCCACCTTGGACAGGGGCCATCAGCCCCAGCATTTT. Translated, it gives CATLDRGHQPQHF.

The chain recombines TRBV15 with TRBJ1-5; 7 positions agree with TRBD1. The CDR3 has 20 residues. Looked up from germline, CDR1 is LNHNV and CDR2 is YYDKDF (reference sequence). With V trimmed by 1 base and J by 3 bases, 18 bases remained unmatched. This CDR3 is CATSRVSLYRGWGHNQPQHF. CDR3 DNA sequence: TGTGCCACCAGCAGAGTGTCCCTGTACAGGGGCTGGGGACACAATCAGCCCCAGCATTTT.

The genes are TRBV18 and TRBJ1-5; 9 bases map to TRBD1. This CDR3 region has 15 residues. V lost 2 bases to trimming and J lost 5 bases; unmatched junction nucleotides: 4. Germline V gives CDR1 KGHSH, CDR2 LQKENI. CDR3 residues: CASSPSGQGDQPQHF. DNA of the CDR3: TGTGCCAGCTCACCATCGGGACAGGGCGATCAGCCCCAGCATTTT.

This rearrangement joins TRBV28 to TRBJ2-7, with 10 bases identical to TRBD2. Losses at the gene ends were 6 bases for V and 0 bases for J; bases not matched to a gene: 5. Germline values: CDR1 MDHEN, CDR2 SYDVKM. The CDR3 has 15 amino acids. The CDR3 DNA follows: TGTGCCAGCAGGATTAGCGGGGGGACCTCCTACGAGCAGTACTTC. It specifies CASRISGGTSYEQYF.